A selection of T cell receptor beta chains follows, all from one sample in a study of Ad26.COV2.S vaccination and SARS-CoV-2 variants. TCRdb's table, derived via immunoSEQ multiplex PCR, lists solely in-frame clones and lacks some. The sample records more than 300,000 clones, more than 70% being singletons. The input for sequencing was peripheral blood, taken in a trial of Ad26.COV2.S vaccine versus placebo. The receptors originated from a person aged 18-60 years who received the Ad26.COV2.S COVID-19 vaccine or a placebo. CDR3s include the opening cysteine and the closing phenylalanine or tryptophan. The order of the fields is clone size, D gene, J gene, CDR3 length, V gene, CDR3 protein, CDR3 DNA. The D gene is left open where the match is weak. Clone sizes are given selectively: once, few, many, or a class where the clone is expanded.

abundance: .; d_gene: .; j_gene: TRBJ1-2; len: 16; v_gene: TRBV7-2; CDR3aa: CASSLDFSGSNYGYTF; CDR3nt: TGTGCCAGCAGCTTAGATTTCTCAGGGTCTAACTATGGCTACACCTTC
abundance: .; d_gene: .; j_gene: TRBJ2-1; len: 15; v_gene: TRBV5-1; CDR3aa: CASSWPGHAYNEQFF; CDR3nt: TGCGCCAGCAGCTGGCCGGGACATGCCTACAATGAGCAGTTCTTC
abundance: once; d_gene: TRBD1; j_gene: TRBJ1-1; len: 19; v_gene: TRBV4-1; CDR3aa: CASSQSTPGQGTMNTEAFF; CDR3nt: TGCGCCAGCAGCCAATCGACACCGGGACAGGGGACCATGAACACTGAAGCTTTCTTT
abundance: .; d_gene: .; j_gene: TRBJ2-1; len: 15; v_gene: TRBV6-5; CDR3aa: CASSQRRSSYNEQFF; CDR3nt: TGTGCCAGCAGCCAGCGGAGGAGCTCCTACAATGAGCAGTTCTTC
abundance: .; d_gene: .; j_gene: TRBJ1-1; len: 14; v_gene: TRBV5-4; CDR3aa: CASSGRGGMTEAFF; CDR3nt: TGTGCCAGCAGCGGGAGAGGGGGTATGACTGAAGCTTTCTTT
abundance: .; d_gene: .; j_gene: TRBJ1-1; len: 17; v_gene: TRBV27; CDR3aa: CASSLLATAHMNTEAFF; CDR3nt: TGTGCCAGCAGTTTATTGGCGACAGCTCACATGAACACTGAAGCTTTCTTT
abundance: .; d_gene: .; j_gene: TRBJ1-2; len: 14; v_gene: TRBV6-5; CDR3aa: CASREGQIGYGYTF; CDR3nt: TGTGCCAGCAGGGAGGGGCAAATCGGCTATGGCTACACCTTC
abundance: .; d_gene: .; j_gene: TRBJ2-2; len: 15; v_gene: TRBV6-5; CDR3aa: CASSYSGRGTGELFF; CDR3nt: TGTGCCAGCAGTTACTCGGGTCGGGGCACCGGGGAGCTGTTTTTT
abundance: .; d_gene: .; j_gene: TRBJ2-1; len: 18; v_gene: TRBV12-2; CDR3aa: CASRSPTRGQGSGNEQFF; CDR3nt: TGTGCAAGTCGCTCCCCAACCCGGGGGCAGGGGAGCGGCAATGAGCAGTTCTTC
abundance: .; d_gene: .; j_gene: TRBJ1-1; len: 13; v_gene: TRBV7-9; CDR3aa: CASSYVEFTEAFF; CDR3nt: TGTGCCAGCAGCTATGTGGAGTTCACTGAAGCTTTCTTT
abundance: .; d_gene: .; j_gene: TRBJ1-2; len: 16; v_gene: TRBV11-2; CDR3aa: CASSLDRARPNYGYTF; CDR3nt: TGTGCCAGCAGCTTAGACCGAGCAAGACCTAACTATGGCTACACCTTC
abundance: few; d_gene: TRBD1; j_gene: TRBJ1-2; len: 15; v_gene: TRBV4-1; CDR3aa: CASSQRDSFNYGYTF; CDR3nt: TGCGCCAGCAGCCAACGGGACAGCTTTAACTATGGCTACACCTTC
abundance: .; d_gene: .; j_gene: TRBJ2-3; len: 14; v_gene: TRBV7-9; CDR3aa: CASSYGGSTDTQYF; CDR3nt: TGTGCCAGCAGCTACGGGGGAAGCACAGATACGCAGTATTTT
abundance: .; d_gene: .; j_gene: TRBJ1-5; len: 13; v_gene: TRBV2; CDR3aa: CASSDLMGQPQHF; CDR3nt: TGTGCCAGCAGTGATTTAATGGGTCAGCCCCAGCATTTT
abundance: many; d_gene: .; j_gene: TRBJ1-1; len: 15; v_gene: TRBV27; CDR3aa: CASSPQSGAYTEAFF; CDR3nt: TGTGCCAGCAGTCCCCAGTCCGGGGCCTACACTGAAGCTTTCTTT
abundance: .; d_gene: .; j_gene: TRBJ2-3; len: 12; v_gene: TRBV12-5; CDR3aa: CASGSEADTQYF; CDR3nt: TGTGCTAGTGGTTCAGAGGCAGATACGCAGTATTTT
abundance: few; d_gene: .; j_gene: TRBJ1-1; len: 15; v_gene: TRBV29-1; CDR3aa: CSVEWRQARVTEAFF; CDR3nt: TGCAGCGTTGAGTGGAGACAGGCCCGGGTCACTGAAGCTTTCTTT
abundance: .; d_gene: .; j_gene: TRBJ2-5; len: 15; v_gene: TRBV6-1; CDR3aa: CASSETTAPLATQYF; CDR3nt: TGTGCCAGCAGTGAAACCACAGCGCCTCTCGCGACCCAGTACTTC
abundance: .; d_gene: TRBD1; j_gene: TRBJ1-2; len: 13; v_gene: TRBV6-5; CDR3aa: CASSYTGGAGYTF; CDR3nt: TGTGCCAGCAGTTACACAGGGGGTGCTGGCTACACCTTC
abundance: .; d_gene: .; j_gene: TRBJ1-2; len: 12; v_gene: TRBV7-2; CDR3aa: CASRIRGGGYTF; CDR3nt: TGTGCCAGCAGAATCAGGGGCGGTGGCTACACCTTC
abundance: once; d_gene: .; j_gene: TRBJ2-1; len: 15; v_gene: TRBV7-3; CDR3aa: CASSPPGGAPREQFF; CDR3nt: TGTGCCAGCAGCCCACCCGGGGGAGCCCCTCGTGAGCAGTTCTTC
abundance: .; d_gene: .; j_gene: TRBJ2-7; len: 14; v_gene: TRBV5-1; CDR3aa: CASSFTGSTYEQYF; CDR3nt: TGCGCCAGCAGCTTTACAGGGTCAACCTACGAGCAGTACTTC
abundance: .; d_gene: .; j_gene: TRBJ1-1; len: 11; v_gene: TRBV12-3/TRBV12-4; CDR3aa: CASSSNRDAFF; CDR3nt: TGTGCCAGCAGTTCCAACAGGGATGCTTTCTTT
abundance: .; d_gene: .; j_gene: TRBJ2-2; len: 14; v_gene: TRBV30; CDR3aa: CAWSVRRRTGELFF; CDR3nt: TGTGCCTGGAGTGTAAGGAGGAGAACCGGGGAGCTGTTTTTT
abundance: once; d_gene: .; j_gene: TRBJ2-7; len: 13; v_gene: TRBV7-2; CDR3aa: CASSLNRGYEQYF; CDR3nt: TGTGCCAGCAGCTTAAACAGAGGCTACGAGCAGTACTTC
abundance: once; d_gene: .; j_gene: TRBJ2-4; len: 14; v_gene: TRBV6-5; CDR3aa: CASSRRVSKNIQYF; CDR3nt: TGTGCCAGCAGTCGACGGGTGTCCAAAAACATTCAGTACTTC
abundance: .; d_gene: TRBD2; j_gene: TRBJ2-3; len: 23; v_gene: TRBV3-1/TRBV3-2; CDR3aa: CASSQERGSSGGAPNFSTDTQYF; CDR3nt: TGTGCCAGCAGCCAAGAGAGGGGGAGTAGCGGGGGAGCTCCTAACTTTAGCACAGATACGCAGTATTTT
abundance: once; d_gene: TRBD1; j_gene: TRBJ1-1; len: 17; v_gene: TRBV2; CDR3aa: CASSRPDRANMNTEAFF; CDR3nt: TGTGCCAGCAGTCGACCGGACAGGGCTAACATGAACACTGAAGCTTTCTTT
abundance: .; d_gene: .; j_gene: TRBJ2-5; len: 14; v_gene: TRBV2; CDR3aa: CASHRDSGQETQYF; CDR3nt: TGTGCCAGCCACCGGGACTCCGGACAAGAGACCCAGTACTTC
abundance: .; d_gene: .; j_gene: TRBJ1-6; len: 15; v_gene: TRBV20-1; CDR3aa: CSASGGSGGGSPLHF; CDR3nt: TGCAGTGCTAGTGGGGGGAGTGGCGGGGGTTCACCCCTCCACTTT
abundance: .; d_gene: .; j_gene: TRBJ1-4; len: 13; v_gene: TRBV6-2/TRBV6-3; CDR3aa: CASSYLQSEKLFF; CDR3nt: TGTGCCAGCAGTTACCTCCAAAGTGAAAAACTGTTTTTT
abundance: .; d_gene: TRBD1; j_gene: TRBJ1-3; len: 14; v_gene: TRBV5-4; CDR3aa: CATGDRSSGNTIYF; CDR3nt: TGTGCCACGGGGGACAGATCCTCTGGAAACACCATATATTTT
abundance: few; d_gene: .; j_gene: TRBJ1-3; len: 14; v_gene: TRBV5-6; CDR3aa: CASSPDASGNTIYF; CDR3nt: TGTGCCAGCAGCCCGGATGCCTCTGGAAACACCATATATTTT
abundance: .; d_gene: .; j_gene: TRBJ2-7; len: 13; v_gene: TRBV30; CDR3aa: CAWRRGTPYEQYF; CDR3nt: TGTGCCTGGAGAAGGGGTACCCCCTACGAGCAGTACTTC
abundance: .; d_gene: TRBD1; j_gene: TRBJ2-5; len: 15; v_gene: TRBV5-1; CDR3aa: CASSLGGTGQETQYF; CDR3nt: TGCGCCAGCAGCTTGGGTGGGACAGGGCAAGAGACCCAGTACTTC
abundance: .; d_gene: TRBD1; j_gene: TRBJ1-1; len: 18; v_gene: TRBV6-4; CDR3aa: CASSDPGLRTGFPSEAFF; CDR3nt: TGTGCCAGCAGTGACCCGGGTCTCCGGACAGGGTTCCCATCTGAAGCTTTCTTT
abundance: .; d_gene: .; j_gene: TRBJ2-1; len: 18; v_gene: TRBV18; CDR3aa: CASSPPNRQFSSYNEQFF; CDR3nt: TGTGCCAGCTCACCCCCCAACAGACAGTTTAGCTCCTACAATGAGCAGTTCTTC
abundance: .; d_gene: TRBD2; j_gene: TRBJ2-3; len: 16; v_gene: TRBV6-2/TRBV6-3; CDR3aa: CASSLRAGGTTDTQYF; CDR3nt: TGTGCCAGCAGCCTGAGAGCGGGGGGGACCACAGATACGCAGTATTTT
abundance: .; d_gene: TRBD1; j_gene: TRBJ1-4; len: 15; v_gene: TRBV6-1; CDR3aa: CASSETIGTDEKLFF; CDR3nt: TGTGCCAGCAGTGAAACGATCGGGACAGACGAAAAACTGTTTTTT
abundance: .; d_gene: .; j_gene: TRBJ2-5; len: 13; v_gene: TRBV24-1; CDR3aa: CATSDPGEKTQYF; CDR3nt: TGTGCCACCAGTGATCCCGGAGAAAAGACCCAGTACTTC
abundance: .; d_gene: TRBD2; j_gene: TRBJ2-3; len: 14; v_gene: TRBV11-1; CDR3aa: CASSLTSGSDTQYF; CDR3nt: TGTGCCAGCAGCTTAACTAGCGGTAGTGATACGCAGTATTTT
abundance: .; d_gene: TRBD1; j_gene: TRBJ2-1; len: 16; v_gene: TRBV24-1; CDR3aa: CATSDSRTGRINEQFF; CDR3nt: TGTGCCACCAGTGATAGTAGGACAGGGCGGATCAATGAGCAGTTCTTC
abundance: .; d_gene: .; j_gene: TRBJ1-3; len: 15; v_gene: TRBV19; CDR3aa: CASVNAGETGNTIYF; CDR3nt: TGTGCCTCAGTAAACGCAGGGGAAACTGGAAACACCATATATTTT